This T cell receptor (beta chain) emerged from a study of siplizumab effects on memory and regulatory T cells. Some clones are missing from TCRdb's copy, which holds only in-frame ones; the method was immunoSEQ multiplex PCR. The table includes about 100,000 clones, 94% detected once. CDR1 and CDR2 from the germline V gene are MDHEN and SYDVKM. Losses at the gene ends were 3 bases for V and 4 bases for J; bases not matched to a gene: 5. The CDR3 is made up of 14 amino acids. The sequencing sample was made of non-Treg CD4+ T cells sorted from blood. The sequence derives from a human donor in good health. The chain couples TRBV28 to TRBJ1-2, with 7 positions matching TRBD1. Here the CDR3 DNA reads TGTGCCAGCAGTTTGCAAGGGGGCGGCTATGGCTACACCTTC. It yields the protein CASSLQGGGYGYTF.